This T cell receptor (beta chain) was sequenced in a study of early T cells in non-severe SARS-CoV-2 infection. Overall study context: Bulk RNA taken from unsorted whole blood was sequenced, leaving chains unpaired. General study findings and limits: Lookups in VDJdb leaned toward anti-spike CD8 responses and missed private and CD4 specificities.

In this sample, this clonotype turned up a few times. The antigen remains unidentified. Germline V lookup: CDR1 MGHRA, CDR2 YSYEKL. The CDR3 totals 16 residues. Losses at the gene ends were 4 bases for V and 1 base for J; bases not matched to a gene: 3. As part of library construction, unique molecular identifiers were attached to individual cDNA molecules. TCRdb redid the calling of the 5' RACE reads with MiXCR, one entry per CDR3 protein. The repertoire holds approximately 69,000 distinct CDR3 sequences, with about an eighth as singletons. The sample consisted of whole blood, taken at baseline. The chain joins TRBV4-1 to TRBJ1-6, with 8 bases lining up with TRBD1. The TCR originated in an adult who was a healthcare worker with PCR-confirmed SARS-CoV-2 infection or an uninfected control (not recorded which). The CDR3 DNA is TGCGCCAGCAGCCCCGGGACAGGATCCTATAATTCACCCCTCCACTTT. Translated: CASSPGTGSYNSPLHF.